The sample holds many counts of the clone carrying this T cell receptor (beta chain). The antigen remains undetermined. Germline values: CDR1 SGHDN, CDR2 FVKESK. The V and J ends lost 4 bases and 1 base, in that order; junction bases with no gene match: 11. This CDR3 contains 17 residues. cDNA was made from 500 ng RNA using alpha and beta constant primers. Alpha and beta chain libraries were made separately by chain-specific third strand synthesis with multiplexing indices. Each cDNA molecule was barcoded, and a single primer pair amplified each chain. Each CDR3 protein is one row after TCRdb ran MiXCR on the 5' RACE reads. Of roughly 20,000 distinct CDR3 sequences listed, roughly 9.5% were seen once; the top ten hold 5% to 7%. The sample comes from a study of HIV-infected patients and healthy controls. Overall study results and limits: HLA types of the donors remained undetermined. The authors saw processing only sixteen HIV-infected individuals as a major limitation on generality. The seeming recovery of the Gini index after therapy in HIV-infected patients vanished in size-matched data.

No cell fractionation was done, so the repertoire covers all unsorted peripheral blood T cells. The V and J genes are TRBV14 and TRBJ1-1, with 8 bases lining up with TRBD1. This receptor was identified in an adult in good health. The sequencing input was blood. CDR3 sequence: CASSPQGARSKNTEAFF. In nucleotides, the CDR3 is TGTGCCAGCAGCCCTCAGGGGGCAAGATCAAAGAACACTGAAGCTTTCTTT.